The 20 T cell receptor beta chains in this list originate from one sample, sequenced in a study of regulatory T cells in long-lasting Graves disease. In building TCR beta libraries, iRepertoire HTBI primers were used together with Arm-PCR of CDR3 regions. Each CDR3 protein gets one entry after TCRdb re-called the multiplex PCR reads with MiXCR. The table has 350,000 to 500,000 distinct CDR3 sequences, roughly a fifth seen once. Time point given: persistent/refractory GD, antithyroid drugs over 5 years with positive TRAb. Making the TCR library involved RNA that had been extracted from PBMCs. This specimen consisted of peripheral blood mononuclear cells (PBMCs), obtained when the disease was refractory, from a patient treated with antithyroid drugs. All receptors come from a female donor with Graves disease.

The rearrangement links TRBV7-8 to TRBJ1-2; D gene uncertain. Germline-derived CDR1 and CDR2 are SGHVS and FQNEAQ. Between the trimmed V and J ends, which lost 5 bases and 4 bases, there was a span of 17 bases. This CDR3 spans 15 amino acids. CDR3 in amino acids: CASSPVAVGPYGYTF. The CDR3 nucleotides read TGTGCCAGCAGCCCCGTCGCTGTTGGACCCTATGGCTACACCTTC.

This clonotype appeared many times. The gene calls are TRBV12-3 or TRBV12-4 and TRBJ1-1; D remains ambiguous. V dropped 6 bases and J dropped 0 bases, with 14 bases sitting between them. The CDR3 has 15 residues. CDR3 in DNA: TGTGCCAGCAGGTTCGATGGTTTTATGAACACTGAAGCTTTCTTT. Translation: CASRFDGFMNTEAFF.

This clonotype was counted at least ten times. The chain links TRBV7-2 to TRBJ2-7, with D possibly TRBD2 on 7 matching bases. CDR1 and CDR2 from the germline V gene are SGHTA and FQGNSA. There are 15 residues in the CDR3. V dropped 5 bases and J dropped 0 bases, with 14 bases sitting between them. In nucleotides, the CDR3 is TGTGCCAGCAGCCCCGGGGGAGGGGGCTCCTACGAGCAGTACTTC. Its translation is CASSPGGGGSYEQYF.

The CDR3 loop reads CAISDGYGYTF. In DNA form, the CDR3 reads TGTGCCATCAGTGACGGCTATGGCTACACCTTC. The rearrangement uses TRBV10-3 and TRBJ1-2; D is undetermined. The V end was cut by 3 bases, the J end by 4 bases, with 3 bases between. The germline V gene has CDR1 ENHRY and CDR2 SYGVKD. The CDR3 loop spans 11 amino acids.

There are a few counts of this clonotype. The J gene is TRBJ1-1, the V gene TRBV30; D uncertain. The CDR3 spans 13 residues. V was clipped by 5 bases and J by 1 base, with 11 bases between them. Germline V gene data show CDR1 as GTSNPN and CDR2 as SVGIG (reference sequence). CDR3 sequence reads: CAWGQQRNTEAFF. For the CDR3, the DNA is TGTGCCTGGGGGCAACAGAGGAACACTGAAGCTTTCTTT. Using reference TRBV30 and TRBJ1-1 for the parts outside the CDR3, the full variable domain is SQTIHQWPATLVQPVGSPLSLECTVEGTSNPNLYWYRQAAGRGLQLLFYSVGIGQISSEVPQNLSASRPQDRQFILSSKKLLLSDSGFYLCAWGQQRNTEAFFGQGTRLTVV.

This clonotype was seen a few times. V gene TRBV4-1 combines with J gene TRBJ1-4, with D unresolved. Trimming took off 1 base at V and 8 bases at J, with 8 bases between the two ends. Germline CDR1 MGHRA, CDR2 YSYEKL. CDR3 length: 13 amino acids. The CDR3 nucleotides are TGCGCCAGCAGCCAAGGTCCAGAGGAAAAACTGTTTTTT. Translated: CASSQGPEEKLFF.

This clonotype was picked up a small number of times. This chain joins TRBV7-3 and TRBJ2-1; the match to TRBD2 covers 15 bases. Germline V CDR1 and CDR2: SGHTA, FQGTGA. The CDR3 contains 21 residues. Trimming removed 0 bases from V and 1 base from J; junction bases left unmatched: 10. CDR3 residues: CASSLTSGTSGRPGSYNEQFF. The CDR3 DNA follows: TGTGCCAGCAGCTTAACCTCCGGGACTAGCGGGAGGCCAGGGTCCTACAATGAGCAGTTCTTC.

This clonotype occurred a few times. This may be a read error: a much more frequent sequence differs by one nucleotide. The chain is built from TRBV12-3 or TRBV12-4 and TRBJ1-5; D unresolved. The end of the DNA fits TRBJ2-3 better, so the J call may be wrong. CDR3 length equals 11 residues. CDR3: CASSFSGVQYF. The CDR3 nucleotides are TGTGCCAGCAGTTTTAGTGGGGTCCAGTATTTT.

Points on this clonotype: A read error may be the cause here, since a much bigger clone is one base away. This rearrangement joins TRBV20-1 to TRBJ2-2; D remains unclear. CDR1 and CDR2 from the germline V gene are DFQATT and SNEGSKA (reference sequence). The V end was cut by 4 bases, the J end by 0 bases, with 12 bases between. The CDR3 length is 15 residues. Here the CDR3 reads CSAISLDANTGELFF. As DNA, the CDR3 is TGCAGTGCTATTTCGTTGGACGCGAACACCGGGGAGCTGTTTTTT.

This chain uses TRBV7-9 with TRBJ2-2, with D possibly TRBD2 on 5 matching bases. Trimming shortened V by 5 bases and J by 5 bases, and 12 bases separated the two germline ends. The germline V gene has CDR1 SEHNR and CDR2 FQNEAQ (reference sequence). The CDR3 runs to 14 residues. CDR3 in amino acids: CASSPGLRTGELFF. The CDR3 bases are TGTGCCAGCAGCCCTGGACTGCGGACCGGGGAGCTGTTTTTT.

J is TRBJ2-7 and V is TRBV19, with D maybe TRBD1 (6 bases). Per germline, CDR1 LNHDA and CDR2 SQIVND (reference sequence). The CDR3 extends over 15 amino acids. Between the trimmed V and J ends, which lost 4 bases and 3 bases, there was a span of 16 bases. This chain's CDR3 is CASSNLYRTDYEQYF. In DNA form, the CDR3 reads TGTGCCAGTAGTAACCTATATCGGACAGACTACGAGCAGTACTTC.

This clonotype has a handful of counts. The J gene is TRBJ2-7, the V gene TRBV10-2; the D gene is possibly TRBD2 (6 bases). This CDR3 comprises 15 residues. CDR1 and CDR2 from the germline V gene are WSHSY and SAAADI. Trimming shortened V by 5 bases and J by 4 bases, and 18 bases separated the two germline ends. CDR3: CASSLGSGITYEQYF. The CDR3 DNA follows: TGCGCCAGCAGTTTAGGTAGCGGCATTACTTACGAGCAGTACTTC.

The chain combines TRBV7-9 with TRBJ1-1; TRBD1 might be the D (6 bases). The CDR3 totals 14 residues. The V end lost 5 bases, the J end lost 5 bases, and 15 bases lay between the germline ends. The V gene's germline CDR1 is SEHNR and CDR2 FQNEAQ (reference sequence). Here the CDR3 DNA reads TGTGCCAGCAGCATTTCAACAGGGAAAACTGAAGCTTTCTTT. Protein product: CASSISTGKTEAFF.

The chain joins TRBV3-1 to TRBJ2-1, with 12 positions matching TRBD1. This CDR3 has 14 amino acids. After removal of 5 bases from V and 7 bases from J, the junction contained 3 bases not matched to a gene. The germline V gene encodes CDR1 LGHDT and CDR2 YNNKEL (reference sequence). CDR3 region: CASSGTGGRNEQFF. The DNA for the CDR3 is TGTGCCAGCAGCGGGACAGGGGGCCGGAATGAGCAGTTCTTC.

In its sample, this clonotype was seen many times. CDR3 nucleotide sequence: TGCGCCAGCAGCTTCCTTGGCGGGGAGCTGTTTTTT. Translating gives CASSFLGGELFF. The V call is TRBV5-1, the J call TRBJ2-2; D is uncertain. Trimming removed 2 bases at V and 7 bases at J, with 6 bases between. CDR1 and CDR2 from the germline V gene are SGHRS and YFSETQ. The CDR3 is 12 residues long.

The rearrangement uses TRBV7-6 and TRBJ2-1; D unresolved. Germline V CDR1 and CDR2: SGHVS, FNYEAQ. This CDR3 region has 15 residues. V was trimmed by 3 bases and J by 2 bases, leaving 11 bases between them. CDR3 sequence reads: CASSFLTATYNEQFF. The DNA for the CDR3 is TGTGCCAGCAGCTTCCTGACGGCTACCTACAATGAGCAGTTCTTC. The entire variable domain, with the rest obtained from reference TRBV7-6 and TRBJ2-1, is as follows: GAGVSQSPRYKVTKRGQDVALRCDPISGHVSLYWYRQALGQGPEFLTYFNYEAQQDKSGLPNDRFSAERPEGSISTLTIQRTEQRDSAMYRCASSFLTATYNEQFFGPGTRLTVL.

This clonotype was counted between two and nine times. The rearrangement joins TRBV18 to TRBJ2-7; no clear D gene. Germline V gene lookup returns CDR1 KGHSH and CDR2 LQKENI. This CDR3 has 15 amino acids. Trimming removed 2 bases from V and 1 base from J, with 12 bases in between. CDR3: CASSPDFSGSYEQYF. In DNA, the CDR3 is TGTGCCAGCTCACCAGATTTCTCGGGTTCCTACGAGCAGTACTTC.

In this sample, this clonotype turned up many times. The genes are TRBV10-2 and TRBJ2-7; no firm D call. Trimming left V 6 bases short and J 0 bases short, with 12 bases between. Per germline, CDR1 WSHSY and CDR2 SAAADI. CDR3 length: 14 residues. The CDR3 sequence: CASRDGPSSYEQYF. The CDR3, as DNA: TGCGCCAGCAGGGACGGCCCGAGCTCCTACGAGCAGTACTTC.

This clonotype showed up many times. The chain employs TRBV28 and TRBJ2-7, with 10 bases lining up with TRBD2. V shed 6 bases and J 6 bases; nucleotides not matched to a gene: 11. Germline CDR1 reads MDHEN; CDR2 reads SYDVKM. There are 15 residues in the CDR3. The CDR3 loop is CASSEASGRDSEQYF. Written as DNA, the CDR3 is TGTGCCAGCAGCGAGGCTAGCGGGAGAGATAGCGAGCAGTACTTC.

The chain combines TRBV7-2 with TRBJ2-7, with a tentative D call TRBD1 (6 bases). V was cut by 1 base and J by 2 bases, with 12 bases left in between. The CDR3 contains 15 residues. CDR1 is SGHTA, CDR2 FQGNSA, per germline. The CDR3 loop is CASSLDQGPAYEQYF. CDR3 nucleotide sequence: TGTGCCAGCAGCTTAGACCAGGGGCCGGCCTACGAGCAGTACTTC.